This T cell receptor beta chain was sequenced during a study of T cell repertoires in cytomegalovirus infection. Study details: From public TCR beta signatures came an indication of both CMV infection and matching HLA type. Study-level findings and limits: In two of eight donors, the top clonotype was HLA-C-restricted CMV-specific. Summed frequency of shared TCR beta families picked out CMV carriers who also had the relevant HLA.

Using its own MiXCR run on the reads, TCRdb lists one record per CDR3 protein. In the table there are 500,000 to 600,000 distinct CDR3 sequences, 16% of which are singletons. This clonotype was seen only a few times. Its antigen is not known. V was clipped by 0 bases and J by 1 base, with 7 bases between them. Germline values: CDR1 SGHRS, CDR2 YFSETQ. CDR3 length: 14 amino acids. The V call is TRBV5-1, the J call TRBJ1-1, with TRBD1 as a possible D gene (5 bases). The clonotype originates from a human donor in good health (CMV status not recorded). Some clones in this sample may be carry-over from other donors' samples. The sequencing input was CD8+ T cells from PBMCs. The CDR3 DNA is TGCGCCAGCAGCTTGGATCAGGGGAACACTGAAGCTTTCTTT. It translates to CASSLDQGNTEAFF. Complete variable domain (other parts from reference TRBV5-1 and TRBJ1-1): KAGVTQTPRYLIKTRGQQVTLSCSPISGHRSVSWYQQTPGQGLQFLFEYFSETQRNKGNFPGRFSGRQFSNSRSEMNVSTLELGDSALYLCASSLDQGNTEAFFGQGTRLTVV.